These T cell receptor beta chains were read from a single sample in a study of T cell responses to AZD1222 COVID-19 vaccine. Some clones are missing from TCRdb's copy, which holds only in-frame ones; the method was immunoSEQ multiplex PCR. Of 100,000 or so clones detected, just over 85% appear once; the ten largest clones hold more than 1.2%. This material consisted of peripheral blood, taken on day 0 of AZD1222 vaccination. The receptors originated from an adult in good health. CDR3s include the opening cysteine and the closing phenylalanine or tryptophan. A D gene is named only where the DNA matches it firmly. A row's size may be missing; if present it is once, few, many or a size class.

len: 16; j_gene: TRBJ1-1; abundance: -; v_gene: TRBV19; d_gene: -; CDR3nt: TGTGCCAGTAGTATGGATGGGACTGTACTGAACACTGAAGCTTTCTTT; CDR3aa: CASSMDGTVLNTEAFF
len: 15; j_gene: TRBJ2-2; abundance: -; v_gene: TRBV7-3; d_gene: -; CDR3nt: TGTGCCAGCAGCCCCGGGTCCGCTTCCACCGGGGAGCTGTTTTTT; CDR3aa: CASSPGSASTGELFF
len: 13; j_gene: TRBJ1-1; abundance: -; v_gene: TRBV29-1; d_gene: TRBD1; CDR3nt: TGCAGCGTTAGAGACAGGGCGAACACTGAAGCTTTCTTT; CDR3aa: CSVRDRANTEAFF
len: 17; j_gene: TRBJ2-2; abundance: -; v_gene: TRBV4-1; d_gene: TRBD2; CDR3nt: TGCGCCAGCAGCCAAGTGCCCAGCGGGAAAAACACCGGGGAGCTGTTTTTT; CDR3aa: CASSQVPSGKNTGELFF
len: 14; j_gene: TRBJ1-2; abundance: -; v_gene: TRBV14; d_gene: TRBD1; CDR3nt: TGTGCCAGCAGCCGCAACAGGGGAAACTATGGCTACACCTTC; CDR3aa: CASSRNRGNYGYTF
len: 15; j_gene: TRBJ1-5; abundance: -; v_gene: TRBV19; d_gene: TRBD1; CDR3nt: TGTGCCAGTAGATTCGACAGGGGAGGGAATCAGCCCCAGCATTTT; CDR3aa: CASRFDRGGNQPQHF
len: 11; j_gene: TRBJ1-2; abundance: -; v_gene: TRBV28; d_gene: -; CDR3nt: TGTGCCGCATGGGGGAACTATGGCTACACCTTC; CDR3aa: CAAWGNYGYTF
len: 12; j_gene: TRBJ1-1; abundance: -; v_gene: TRBV7-3; d_gene: -; CDR3nt: TGTGCCAGCAGCAATCCAACAGGTGAAGCTTTCTTT; CDR3aa: CASSNPTGEAFF
len: 12; j_gene: TRBJ1-1; abundance: -; v_gene: TRBV12-5; d_gene: -; CDR3nt: TGTGCTAGTGGCCCCGGCGGGACTGAAGCTTTCTTT; CDR3aa: CASGPGGTEAFF
len: 14; j_gene: TRBJ2-3; abundance: -; v_gene: TRBV18; d_gene: -; CDR3nt: TGTGCCGGACAGTTAGCGGGCAGCACAGATACGCAGTATTTT; CDR3aa: CAGQLAGSTDTQYF
len: 13; j_gene: TRBJ2-1; abundance: -; v_gene: TRBV6-4; d_gene: -; CDR3nt: TGTGCCAGCAGTGAACAGTTCTACAATGAGCAGTTCTTC; CDR3aa: CASSEQFYNEQFF
len: 12; j_gene: TRBJ2-1; abundance: -; v_gene: TRBV11-3; d_gene: -; CDR3nt: TGTGCCAGCAGCTTAGTTGGAAATGAGCAGTTCTTC; CDR3aa: CASSLVGNEQFF
len: 15; j_gene: TRBJ2-1; abundance: once; v_gene: TRBV7-8; d_gene: TRBD2; CDR3nt: TGTGCCAGCAGCATATCTAGCGGGAGGGCCTATGAGCAGTTCTTC; CDR3aa: CASSISSGRAYEQFF
len: 15; j_gene: TRBJ2-1; abundance: -; v_gene: TRBV5-1; d_gene: -; CDR3nt: TGCGCCAGCAGCTTGGACTCTATTAGTCAGGATGAGCAGTTCTTC; CDR3aa: CASSLDSISQDEQFF
len: 16; j_gene: TRBJ2-7; abundance: -; v_gene: TRBV11-1; d_gene: TRBD2; CDR3nt: TGTGCCAGCAGCTCCGTAACTAGCGGGAGAGTCTACGAGCAGTACTTC; CDR3aa: CASSSVTSGRVYEQYF
len: 12; j_gene: TRBJ2-1; abundance: few; v_gene: TRBV19; d_gene: TRBD2; CDR3nt: TGTGCCAGTAATGCGGGAGTGAATGAGCAGTTCTTC; CDR3aa: CASNAGVNEQFF
len: 16; j_gene: TRBJ2-7; abundance: -; v_gene: TRBV4-2; d_gene: TRBD2; CDR3nt: TGTGCCAGCAGCCAAGATTACGGTAGCGGGGTGCGGGAGCAGTACTTC; CDR3aa: CASSQDYGSGVREQYF
len: 16; j_gene: TRBJ1-3; abundance: -; v_gene: TRBV5-8; d_gene: -; CDR3nt: TGTGCCAGCAGCTTGGCCCTCAGGAACTCTGGAAACACCATATATTTT; CDR3aa: CASSLALRNSGNTIYF
len: 15; j_gene: TRBJ2-1; abundance: -; v_gene: TRBV5-8; d_gene: -; CDR3nt: TGTGCCAGCAGCTTTCGGGGGACCTCCTACAATGAGCAGTTCTTC; CDR3aa: CASSFRGTSYNEQFF
len: 16; j_gene: TRBJ1-6; abundance: -; v_gene: TRBV11-2; d_gene: TRBD1; CDR3nt: TGTGCCAGCAGCTTGAGGGGGACAGGGGGTTTTTCACCCCTCCACTTT; CDR3aa: CASSLRGTGGFSPLHF
len: 13; j_gene: TRBJ2-1; abundance: -; v_gene: TRBV11-1; d_gene: -; CDR3nt: TGTGCCAGCAGCCCCCTACCCTACAATGAGCAGTTCTTC; CDR3aa: CASSPLPYNEQFF
len: 14; j_gene: TRBJ2-3; abundance: few; v_gene: TRBV3-1/TRBV3-2; d_gene: -; CDR3nt: TGTGCCAGCAGCCTGGGCAGGGGCACAGATACGCAGTATTTT; CDR3aa: CASSLGRGTDTQYF
len: 13; j_gene: TRBJ1-5; abundance: once; v_gene: TRBV28; d_gene: -; CDR3nt: TGTGCCAGCAGTGGAGGGGCCTGGCAGCCCCAGCATTTT; CDR3aa: CASSGGAWQPQHF
len: 13; j_gene: TRBJ1-1; abundance: -; v_gene: TRBV6-5; d_gene: -; CDR3nt: TGTGCCAGCAGTTGGGGGACGGCCACTGAAGCTTTCTTT; CDR3aa: CASSWGTATEAFF
len: 15; j_gene: TRBJ1-1; abundance: -; v_gene: TRBV27; d_gene: -; CDR3nt: TGTGCCAGCAGTTCCGGAGGCAGGGTCGTCACTGAAGCTTTCTTT; CDR3aa: CASSSGGRVVTEAFF
len: 14; j_gene: TRBJ2-7; abundance: -; v_gene: TRBV11-3; d_gene: -; CDR3nt: TGTGCCAGCAGCTCTACGACAGGATCCAGCGAGCAGTACTTC; CDR3aa: CASSSTTGSSEQYF
len: 13; j_gene: TRBJ1-1; abundance: few; v_gene: TRBV12-3/TRBV12-4; d_gene: -; CDR3nt: TGTGCCAGCAGTTTGGGGCAGGGCGGTGAAGCTTTCTTT; CDR3aa: CASSLGQGGEAFF
len: 12; j_gene: TRBJ1-2; abundance: -; v_gene: TRBV3-1/TRBV3-2; d_gene: -; CDR3nt: TGTGCCAGCAGTCGAGGGGGGAATGGCTACACCTTC; CDR3aa: CASSRGGNGYTF
len: 13; j_gene: TRBJ1-2; abundance: -; v_gene: TRBV6-2/TRBV6-3; d_gene: -; CDR3nt: TGTGCCAGCAGTTACTCATTGGGTCATGGCTACACCTTC; CDR3aa: CASSYSLGHGYTF
len: 18; j_gene: TRBJ2-5; abundance: -; v_gene: TRBV27; d_gene: TRBD2; CDR3nt: TGTGCCAGCAGTTTATCGGTGCTAGCGGGAGACAAACAAGAGACCCAGTACTTC; CDR3aa: CASSLSVLAGDKQETQYF
len: 14; j_gene: TRBJ1-3; abundance: -; v_gene: TRBV25-1; d_gene: -; CDR3nt: TGTGCCAGCAGTGCCTCGCTCGCTGGAAACACCATATATTTT; CDR3aa: CASSASLAGNTIYF
len: 15; j_gene: TRBJ2-1; abundance: -; v_gene: TRBV6-5; d_gene: TRBD1; CDR3nt: TGTGCCAGCAGGAGGGACAGGCATCCCTACAATGAGCAGTTCTTC; CDR3aa: CASRRDRHPYNEQFF
len: 15; j_gene: TRBJ2-7; abundance: -; v_gene: TRBV4-3; d_gene: TRBD1; CDR3nt: TGCGCCAGCAGCCAAGTCCTGACAGGGATAGGAGAGCAGTACTTC; CDR3aa: CASSQVLTGIGEQYF
len: 15; j_gene: TRBJ1-6; abundance: -; v_gene: TRBV5-4; d_gene: TRBD1; CDR3nt: TGTGCCAGCAGCCCGGGGACAGCCTACGATTCACCCCTCCACTTT; CDR3aa: CASSPGTAYDSPLHF
len: 16; j_gene: TRBJ1-5; abundance: -; v_gene: TRBV27; d_gene: -; CDR3nt: TGTGCCAGCAGTTCCTACTTAACAGAGAAGTATCAGCCCCAGCATTTT; CDR3aa: CASSSYLTEKYQPQHF
len: 15; j_gene: TRBJ2-7; abundance: -; v_gene: TRBV7-2; d_gene: TRBD1; CDR3nt: TGTGCCAGCAGCTCCCCGGGACAGGGTATCTACGAGCAGTACTTC; CDR3aa: CASSSPGQGIYEQYF
len: 16; j_gene: TRBJ1-3; abundance: few; v_gene: TRBV6-5; d_gene: TRBD1; CDR3nt: TGTGCCAGCAGTTACCGGACAGGGCTTTCTGGAAACACCATATATTTT; CDR3aa: CASSYRTGLSGNTIYF
len: 15; j_gene: TRBJ1-2; abundance: -; v_gene: TRBV25-1; d_gene: -; CDR3nt: TGTGCCAGCAGTGAATATAACCAGGGGTCGGGTGGCTACACCTTC; CDR3aa: CASSEYNQGSGGYTF
len: 13; j_gene: TRBJ2-2; abundance: -; v_gene: TRBV19; d_gene: -; CDR3nt: TGTGCCAGTAGTACCCTTCACACCGGGGAGCTGTTTTTT; CDR3aa: CASSTLHTGELFF
len: 16; j_gene: TRBJ2-7; abundance: -; v_gene: TRBV7-9; d_gene: TRBD2; CDR3nt: TGTGCCAGCAGCTCCTCACCGACTAGCGGGAGCTACGAGCAGTACTTC; CDR3aa: CASSSSPTSGSYEQYF
len: 16; j_gene: TRBJ1-2; abundance: -; v_gene: TRBV4-2; d_gene: TRBD1; CDR3nt: TGTGCCAGCAGCCAGAGCGGGACAGGGTTTATACATGGCTACACCTTC; CDR3aa: CASSQSGTGFIHGYTF
len: 15; j_gene: TRBJ1-2; abundance: -; v_gene: TRBV19; d_gene: -; CDR3nt: TGTGCCAGTAGCCCCGGGGCAGCTTACAACTATGGCTACACCTTC; CDR3aa: CASSPGAAYNYGYTF
len: 13; j_gene: TRBJ1-2; abundance: -; v_gene: TRBV7-9; d_gene: -; CDR3nt: TGTGCCAGCAGCTTACCGGGAGGTCCTTGGACCACCTTC; CDR3aa: CASSLPGGPWTTF
len: 12; j_gene: TRBJ1-1; abundance: -; v_gene: TRBV29-1; d_gene: -; CDR3nt: TGCAGCGCCATGCCCCCGAACACTGAAGCTTTCTTT; CDR3aa: CSAMPPNTEAFF
len: 16; j_gene: TRBJ2-7; abundance: -; v_gene: TRBV11-2; d_gene: TRBD1; CDR3nt: TGTGCCAGCAGCTTAATCTCGGGAAGGGGGCCGGACGAGCAGTACTTC; CDR3aa: CASSLISGRGPDEQYF
len: 15; j_gene: TRBJ2-1; abundance: -; v_gene: TRBV5-1; d_gene: TRBD2; CDR3nt: TGCGCCAGCAGCCCAGGGACTAGCGGAAACAATGAGCAGTTCTTC; CDR3aa: CASSPGTSGNNEQFF
len: 16; j_gene: TRBJ1-5; abundance: -; v_gene: TRBV28; d_gene: -; CDR3nt: TGTGCCAGCAGTCCCCCCGAGAGGTCTAGCAATCAGCCCCAGCATTTT; CDR3aa: CASSPPERSSNQPQHF
len: 17; j_gene: TRBJ2-7; abundance: -; v_gene: TRBV4-3; d_gene: -; CDR3nt: TGCGCCAGCAGCCAAGAGGGGGGTCGGGGACGGATCTACGAGCAGTACTTC; CDR3aa: CASSQEGGRGRIYEQYF
len: 14; j_gene: TRBJ2-3; abundance: -; v_gene: TRBV5-1; d_gene: TRBD1; CDR3nt: TGCGCCAGCAGCTTAGGGGACAGAACAGATACGCAGTATTTT; CDR3aa: CASSLGDRTDTQYF
len: 16; j_gene: TRBJ2-1; abundance: once; v_gene: TRBV7-2; d_gene: TRBD1; CDR3nt: TGTGCCAGCACCTCATCGAGGGGGCGAGGGCACAATGAGCAGTTCTTC; CDR3aa: CASTSSRGRGHNEQFF